Presented here are 20 T cell receptor beta chains from one specimen sequenced in a study of tumor and adjacent non-tumor tissue in lung cancer. RNA was extracted from bulk tissue without any cell sorting. The normal lung tissue was taken more than 3 cm from the tumor edge. A modified ARM-PCR protocol with three rounds of nested PCR amplified TCRbeta. TCRdb re-called the multiplex PCR reads with MiXCR, one entry per CDR3 protein. The table lists around 82,000 distinct CDR3 sequences, around 80% of them singletons. The sequenced sample was distant non-tumor lung tissue. These receptors all stem from a man aged 60 to 69 with non-small cell lung cancer.

This clonotype appeared many times. This rearrangement joins TRBV6-2 or TRBV6-3 to TRBJ2-1, with 8 bases aligning to TRBD2. The V segment lost 6 bases and the J segment 6 bases; nucleotides outside the gene matches: 13. Germline V gene sequence: CDR1 MNHEY, CDR2 SVGEGT. The CDR3 loop spans 16 amino acids. The CDR3 protein is CASRKGSGRQVNEQFF. CDR3 in DNA: TGTGCCAGCAGGAAGGGGAGCGGGAGACAGGTCAATGAGCAGTTCTTC.

CDR3 sequence (DNA): TGTGCCAGCAGCTTACGGGGGTCCCAAGAGACCCAGTACTTC. Translating it yields CASSLRGSQETQYF. V and J are TRBV7-2 and TRBJ2-5, with TRBD2 as a possible D gene (6 bases). Germline V lookup: CDR1 SGHTA, CDR2 FQGNSA. V lost 2 bases to trimming and J lost 1 base, with 8 bases between them. The CDR3 totals 14 residues.

With regard to this clonotype: The CDR3 does not close with the conserved phenylalanine or tryptophan, likely indicating a read error. The chain combines TRBV10-1 with TRBJ2-7; possible D gene TRBD1, 6 bases. Germline V gene lookup returns CDR1 WNHNN and CDR2 SYGVQD (reference sequence). This CDR3 has 13 residues. In DNA form, the CDR3 reads TGTGCCAGCAGGGGACAAGGGGCATACGAGCAGTACTCC. The encoded protein is CASRGQGAYEQYS.

This clonotype appeared a few times. This may be a read error, as it is one base from a much larger clone. The chain is built from TRBV29-1 and TRBJ2-7; D not resolved. This CDR3 contains 14 residues. Trimming removed 4 bases from V and 4 bases from J, with 17 bases in between. Germline loops: CDR1 SQVTM, CDR2 ANQGSEA. The DNA of the CDR3 is TGCAGCGTTGGGTCCTGGGCAGAGGCGTACGAGCAGTACTTC. This codes for CSVGSWAEAYEQYF.

As concerns this clonotype: The CDR3 end shows no conserved phenylalanine or tryptophan, and so a read error is likely. The V gene is TRBV4-3, the J gene TRBJ2-3; D is unresolved. Trimming stripped 0 bases from V and 3 bases from J, with 10 bases between. The CDR3 spans 15 residues. Germline-derived CDR1 and CDR2 are LGHNA and YSLEER. This chain's CDR3 is CASSQEAYSTDTQYL. In DNA, the CDR3 is TGCGCCAGCAGCCAAGAGGCGTATTCTACAGATACGCAGTATCTT.

Details on this clonotype: The CDR3 end shows no conserved phenylalanine or tryptophan, and so a read error is likely. Because the CDR3's place on the DNA is in doubt, the DNA is left out and the CDR3 is given as listed by TCRdb. Here the CDR3 reads CASRGSSEGVPYCPRYL. This chain joins TRBV12-3 or TRBV12-4 and TRBJ2-7; TRBD1, the D gene given by the table, was not confirmed from the DNA. The CDR3 is made up of 17 amino acids, end residues included.

The sample holds one count of this clonotype. The CDR3 loop is CSARSDRERQPQYF. The CDR3 coding sequence is TGCAGTGCTAGATCGGACAGGGAGCGTCAGCCCCAGTATTTT. This chain connects TRBV20-1 to TRBJ1-5, with 8 nucleotides matching TRBD1. TRBJ2-3 explains the end of the DNA better; the J call may be wrong. The CDR3 totals 14 residues. CDR1 and CDR2 from the germline V gene are DFQATT and SNEGSKA (reference sequence).

With respect to this clonotype: The CDR3 does not end in the conserved phenylalanine or tryptophan, so this is likely a read error. CDR3 loop: CASSLLAGTEAFI. The CDR3, as DNA: TGTGCCAGCAGTTTACTAGCAGGGACTGAAGCTTTCATT. This sequence joins TRBV28 and TRBJ1-1; maybe TRBD1 (5 bases). Germline loops: CDR1 MDHEN, CDR2 SYDVKM. CDR3 length: 13 amino acids. The V gene lost 2 bases and the J gene lost 5 bases, with 9 bases spanning the gap.

About this clonotype: Mismatch with germline at one junction end may stem from a read error. The chain has TRBV20-1 and TRBJ2-5; D call uncertain. CDR3 length equals 13 residues. Germline CDR1 DFQATT, CDR2 SNEGSKA (reference sequence). The DNA for the CDR3 is TGCAATGCTAGAGATGGAATAATGGAGACCCACTGCTTC. Its translation: CNARDGIMETHCF.

Concerning this clonotype itself: With a much larger clone just one base away, this may be a read error. The chain recombines TRBV6-2 or TRBV6-3 with TRBJ1-1; D perhaps matches TRBD1 (6 bases). V gave up 5 bases and J gave up 3 bases, with 16 bases separating them. There are 15 residues in the CDR3. From germline, CDR1 is MNHEY and CDR2 SVGEGT. The CDR3 spells CASSNTDRHHTEAFF. The CDR3 DNA follows: TGTGCCAGCAGTAATACCGACAGGCATCACACTGAAGCTTTCTTT.

With regard to this clonotype: Its ends do not fully match the called genes, so a read error is possible. The gene calls are TRBV11-2 and TRBJ2-1; TRBD2 aligns across 10 bases. This CDR3 region has 17 residues. Germline V gene sequence: CDR1 SGHAT, CDR2 FQNNGV. DNA for the CDR3: TGTGCCAGCAGCTTGGGATCTAGCGGGAGCTCCTACAATGAGCAGCTCTTC. It yields the protein CASSLGSSGSSYNEQLF.

A word on this clonotype: This likely comes from a read error, as the CDR3 has no conserved phenylalanine or tryptophan at its end. This chain joins TRBV12-3 or TRBV12-4 and TRBJ2-6, with D possibly TRBD1 on 5 matching bases. The CDR3 totals 15 residues. CDR3 nucleotides: TGTGCCAGCACTAATAGTCGTGATGGGGCCAATGTCCTGACTTCC. Translated: CASTNSRDGANVLTS.

The chain has TRBV20-1 and TRBJ2-3; D is uncertain. Germline CDR1 and CDR2: DFQATT and SNEGSKA (reference sequence). V was clipped by 7 bases and J by 0 bases, with 11 bases between them. This CDR3 contains 13 residues. The CDR3, as DNA: TGCAGTGTCTATATCGGTAGCACAGATACGCAGTATTTT. Its protein is CSVYIGSTDTQYF.

Comments on this clonotype: Without the conserved terminal phenylalanine or tryptophan, this CDR3 likely stems from a read error. It is unclear where the CDR3 begins or ends on the DNA, so no DNA is shown, and the CDR3 is as TCRdb lists it. V is TRBV20-1 and J is TRBJ2-7; the table's D call TRBD2 went unverified against the DNA. Both ends counted, the CDR3 spans 14 residues. Germline-derived CDR1 and CDR2 are DFQATT and SNEGSKA (reference sequence). The CDR3 is CSARVGTKLYEHYY.

The chain links TRBV7-9 to TRBJ1-3, with D possibly being TRBD1 (6 bases). This CDR3 contains 15 residues. The germline V gene has CDR1 SEHNR and CDR2 FQNEAQ (reference sequence). V was shortened by 6 bases and J by 3 bases, with 15 bases between the two germline ends. The CDR3 spells CASRSKGGVGNTIYF. The CDR3 nucleotides read TGTGCCAGCAGATCCAAGGGGGGAGTTGGAAACACCATATATTTT.

This chain's CDR3 is CSARPHGSDRSSLHF. The DNA for the CDR3 is TGCAGTGCTAGACCACATGGGTCCGATAGGTCATCCCTCCACTTT. V usage is TRBV20-1 and J usage is TRBJ1-6; D gene ambiguous. The CDR3 length is 15 residues. Germline loops: CDR1 DFQATT, CDR2 SNEGSKA (reference sequence). The germline V and J ends were trimmed by 2 bases and 14 bases, with 22 bases remaining between them.

This rearrangement joins TRBV6-5 to TRBJ1-4; D is unresolved. Germline CDR1 reads MNHEY; CDR2 reads SVGAGI. V was trimmed by 0 bases and J by 9 bases, leaving 11 bases between them. This CDR3 is 14 amino acids long. This chain's CDR3 is CASSYSSVGKKLFF. The DNA for the CDR3 is TGTGCCAGCAGTTACTCGTCCGTGGGGAAAAAACTGTTTTTT.

Of note for this clonotype: An end of the junction does not agree with germline; a read error may underlie this. The chain combines TRBV12-3 or TRBV12-4 with TRBJ2-2, with TRBD2 as a possible D gene (5 bases). The CDR3 consists of 13 residues. CDR3 region: CANSSLVTGELFF. CDR3 nucleotide sequence: TGTGCCAACAGTTCACTAGTTACCGGGGAGCTGTTTTTC.

The V and J genes are TRBV6-4 and TRBJ2-1; no firm D call. CDR3 size: 16 residues. Per germline, CDR1 MRHNA and CDR2 SNTAGT. V was trimmed by 7 bases and J by 7 bases, leaving 23 bases between them. The CDR3 loop reads CASNKQAPPVGNEQFF. The CDR3 coding sequence is TGTGCCAGCAATAAGCAGGCACCCCCGGTTGGGAATGAGCAGTTCTTC.

The chain combines TRBV11-1 with TRBJ2-7; D gene ambiguous. In germline, CDR1 is SGHAT, CDR2 FQDESV (reference sequence). The CDR3 is 13 residues long. V dropped 5 bases and J dropped 10 bases, with 18 bases sitting between them. CDR3 coding DNA: TGTGCCAGCAGCACGGTCAAGGGTGGAGATCAGTACTTC. Translation: CASSTVKGGDQYF.